These T cell receptor beta chains were read from a single sample in a study of shared clonotypes between healthy human individuals. Sequencing used immunoSEQ multiplex PCR; TCRdb keeps in-frame clones, though not all of them. The sample has about 2 million clones; approximately 95% are singletons. The sample comprised naive CD8+ T cells sorted from blood. The receptors come from a man aged 18 to 30 in good health. Each CDR3 is given with its conserved first and last residue. Fields, in order: clone size, D gene, J gene, V gene, CDR3 DNA, CDR3 protein. The D gene is left open where the match is weak. Where a row states a size, it is once, few, many or the class of an expanded clone; other rows omit it.

abundance: .; d_gene: .; j_gene: TRBJ2-2; v_gene: TRBV18; CDR3nt: TGTGCCAGCTCAAGGTTAGGAGGCACCGGGGAGCTGTTTTTT; CDR3aa: CASSRLGGTGELFF
abundance: .; d_gene: .; j_gene: TRBJ2-2; v_gene: TRBV4-1; CDR3nt: TGCGCCAGCAGCCAAGTAGCCGGGGCGAAGAACACCGGGGAGCTGTTTTTT; CDR3aa: CASSQVAGAKNTGELFF
abundance: .; d_gene: TRBD2; j_gene: TRBJ2-1; v_gene: TRBV7-7; CDR3nt: TGTGCTAGCAGCTTCTTACTAGCGGGAGGGTATGAGCAGTTCTTC; CDR3aa: CASSFLLAGGYEQFF
abundance: .; d_gene: .; j_gene: TRBJ2-2; v_gene: TRBV7-2; CDR3nt: TGTGCCAGCAGCACCGAGGGACACCAGTACACCGGGGAGCTGTTTTTT; CDR3aa: CASSTEGHQYTGELFF
abundance: once; d_gene: .; j_gene: TRBJ1-2; v_gene: TRBV27; CDR3nt: TGTGCCAGCAGTCTCCTCGGGGCAAACTATGGCTACACCTTC; CDR3aa: CASSLLGANYGYTF
abundance: .; d_gene: .; j_gene: TRBJ1-2; v_gene: TRBV5-8; CDR3nt: TGTGCCAGCAGCTTGGGCTGGGACTATGGCTACACCTTC; CDR3aa: CASSLGWDYGYTF
abundance: .; d_gene: TRBD1; j_gene: TRBJ2-7; v_gene: TRBV9; CDR3nt: TGTGCCAGCAGCGGGGAACAGGGGTTTACCTACGAGCAGTACTTC; CDR3aa: CASSGEQGFTYEQYF
abundance: .; d_gene: .; j_gene: TRBJ2-5; v_gene: TRBV6-5; CDR3nt: TGTGCCAGCAGGACTCTCGGGCTCGTAGAGACCCAGTACTTC; CDR3aa: CASRTLGLVETQYF
abundance: .; d_gene: .; j_gene: TRBJ1-5; v_gene: TRBV27; CDR3nt: TGTGCCAGCAGTCAAACGGGGAGGCAGCCCCAGCATTTT; CDR3aa: CASSQTGRQPQHF
abundance: .; d_gene: .; j_gene: TRBJ2-3; v_gene: TRBV13; CDR3nt: TGTGCCAGCAGTAGTCCGGGACCAGATACGCAGTATTTT; CDR3aa: CASSSPGPDTQYF
abundance: .; d_gene: .; j_gene: TRBJ2-5; v_gene: TRBV10-3; CDR3nt: TGTGCCATCAGTGAGTCGATGGAGCACCAAGAGACCCAGTACTTC; CDR3aa: CAISESMEHQETQYF
abundance: few; d_gene: .; j_gene: TRBJ2-2; v_gene: TRBV19; CDR3nt: TGTGCCAGTAGTATCGTTTCGGGGGTTAACACCGGGGAGCTGTTTTTT; CDR3aa: CASSIVSGVNTGELFF
abundance: .; d_gene: .; j_gene: TRBJ1-6; v_gene: TRBV5-4; CDR3nt: TGTGCCAGCACCCTGTGGGGAGGGAATTCACCCCTCCACTTT; CDR3aa: CASTLWGGNSPLHF
abundance: .; d_gene: .; j_gene: TRBJ1-2; v_gene: TRBV29-1; CDR3nt: TGCAGCGTTGAGAGCAGGGAAGAAAATGGCTACACCTTC; CDR3aa: CSVESREENGYTF
abundance: .; d_gene: .; j_gene: TRBJ2-7; v_gene: TRBV7-2; CDR3nt: TGTGCCAGCAGCTTAGTTGGCAGTTCCTACGAGCAGTACTTC; CDR3aa: CASSLVGSSYEQYF
abundance: .; d_gene: .; j_gene: TRBJ1-5; v_gene: TRBV27; CDR3nt: TGTGCCAGCAGTCCCTCGAAGGCTACCGAGGCAGGTTTTGGTCAGCCCCAGCATTTT; CDR3aa: CASSPSKATEAGFGQPQHF
abundance: .; d_gene: TRBD1; j_gene: TRBJ1-1; v_gene: TRBV2; CDR3nt: TGTGCCAGCAGTGAAATGACAGGGGCGGACACTGAAGCTTTCTTT; CDR3aa: CASSEMTGADTEAFF
abundance: .; d_gene: .; j_gene: TRBJ2-5; v_gene: TRBV4-1; CDR3nt: TGCGCCAGCAGCCAAGACAGGGTTGGGGAGACCCAGTACTTC; CDR3aa: CASSQDRVGETQYF